This T cell receptor beta chain was sequenced during a study of T cells in Graves' hyperthyroidism and ophthalmopathy. General study points: The model forecast ophthalmopathy, anticipating it by a median roughly 6.3 months before onset.

As to this clonotype: Its antigen remains unidentified.

Patients were aged 18 to 65, had disease duration under 2 months, and had newly diagnosed hyperthyroidism. On the basis of clinical symptoms, serum thyroxine and TRAb, thyroid ultrasound and orbital computed tomography, diagnoses were made. This CDR3 comprises 13 residues. Germline V CDR1 and CDR2: SQVTM, ANQGSEA. With V trimmed by 5 bases and J by 2 bases, 2 bases remained unmatched. TCR beta CDR3 sequences were amplified from RNA transcripts. During a first-round RT-PCR of the TCR CDR3, the HTBI primer set was used. TCRdb itself ran the multiplex PCR reads through MiXCR, one entry per CDR3 protein. The repertoire holds 200,000 to 250,000 distinct CDR3 sequences, with 17% as singletons.

Sample: blood. The gene calls are TRBV29-1 and TRBJ2-7; the match to TRBD2 covers 11 bases. The receptor comes from a man in his fifties with Graves' hyperthyroidism. This chain's CDR3 is CSVRLAGPYEQYF. In DNA, the CDR3 is TGCAGCGTTCGACTAGCGGGACCCTACGAGCAGTACTTC.